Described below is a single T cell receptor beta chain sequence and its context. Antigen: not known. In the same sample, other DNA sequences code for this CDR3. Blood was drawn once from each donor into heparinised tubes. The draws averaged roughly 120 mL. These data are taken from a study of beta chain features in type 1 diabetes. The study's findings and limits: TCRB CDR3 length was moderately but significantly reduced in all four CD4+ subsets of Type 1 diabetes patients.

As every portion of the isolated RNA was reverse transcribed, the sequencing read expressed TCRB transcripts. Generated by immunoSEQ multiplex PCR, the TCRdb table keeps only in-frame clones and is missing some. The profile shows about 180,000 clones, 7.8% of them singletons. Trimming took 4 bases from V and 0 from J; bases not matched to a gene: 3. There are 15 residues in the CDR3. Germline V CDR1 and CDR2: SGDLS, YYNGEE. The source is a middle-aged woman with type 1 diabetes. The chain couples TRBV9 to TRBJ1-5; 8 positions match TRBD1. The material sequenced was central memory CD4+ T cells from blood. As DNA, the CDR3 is TGTGCCAGCAGCTTACAGGGGGATAGCAATCAGCCCCAGCATTTT. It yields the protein CASSLQGDSNQPQHF.